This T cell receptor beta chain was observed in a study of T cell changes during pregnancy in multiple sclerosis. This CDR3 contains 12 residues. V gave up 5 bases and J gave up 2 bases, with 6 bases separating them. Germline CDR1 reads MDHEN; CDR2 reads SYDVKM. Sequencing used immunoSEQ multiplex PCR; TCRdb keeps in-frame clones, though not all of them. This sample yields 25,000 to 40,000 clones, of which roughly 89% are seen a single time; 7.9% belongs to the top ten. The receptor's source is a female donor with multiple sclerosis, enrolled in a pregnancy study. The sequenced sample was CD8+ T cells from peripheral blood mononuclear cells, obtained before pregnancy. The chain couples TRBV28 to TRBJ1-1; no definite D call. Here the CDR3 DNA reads TGTGCCAGCAGTCCCCTTAACACTGAAGCTTTCTTT. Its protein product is CASSPLNTEAFF.